The rows below give T cell receptor beta chains drawn from one sample of a study of blood T cell repertoires in COVID-19. Some clones are missing from TCRdb's copy, which holds only in-frame ones; the method was immunoSEQ multiplex PCR. The sample holds 30,000 to 35,000 clones, 85% seen once. Source material: peripheral blood. Receptors originate from a human donor with acute or convalescent COVID-19. The donor label of this sample is uncertain. CDR3s include the opening cysteine and the closing phenylalanine or tryptophan. Fields, in order: D gene, J gene, clone size, V gene, CDR3 DNA, CDR3 protein. The D gene is left open where the match is weak. Part of the rows lack a size; the others show once, few, many or a class for expanded clones.

>TRBD2|TRBJ2-1|.|TRBV18
TGTGCCAGCTCACCGTTGCCCAGCGGGGGGGCGAAGACTGAGCAGTTCTTC
CASSPLPSGGAKTEQFF
>.|TRBJ2-5|.|TRBV11-1
TGTGCCAGCAGCCTGGCCTGGAGGGAAGAGACCCAGTACTTC
CASSLAWREETQYF
>TRBD1|TRBJ2-7|.|TRBV28
TGTGCCAGCAGTGGAACAGGGGGTACCTACGAGCAGTACTTC
CASSGTGGTYEQYF
>TRBD1|TRBJ1-2|once|TRBV6-5
TGTGCCAGCAGTTACCTACGACAGGGGGAGAACTATGGCTACACCTTC
CASSYLRQGENYGYTF
>TRBD1|TRBJ2-3|few|TRBV30
TGTGCCTGGAGTCCGGGACAGGGAATGGATACGCAGTATTTT
CAWSPGQGMDTQYF
>.|TRBJ1-1|once|TRBV6-5
TGTGCCAGCAGGCCGGACGGCGGACAGAACACTGAAGCTTTCTTT
CASRPDGGQNTEAFF
>.|TRBJ2-2|once|TRBV7-2
TGTGCCAGCCAAGGAGGGTCCCACACCGGGGAGCTGTTTTTT
CASQGGSHTGELFF
>.|TRBJ1-5|.|TRBV19
TGTGCCAGTAGTATAGCCCAGGCCCTAGAGGGACAGCCCCAGCATTTT
CASSIAQALEGQPQHF
>.|TRBJ1-2|.|TRBV5-6
TGTGCCAGCAGGGAGGGACCAATATTAAACTATGGCTACACCTTC
CASREGPILNYGYTF
>.|TRBJ1-5|.|TRBV19
TGTGCCAGTAGTATGGAGGGATATAGCAATCAGCCCCAGCATTTT
CASSMEGYSNQPQHF
>.|TRBJ2-5|.|TRBV20-1
TGCAGTGCTACGGGACAAGGGACCCAGTACTTC
CSATGQGTQYF
>.|TRBJ2-2|.|TRBV2
TGTGCCAGCATGATACGGGACTCCGCAACCGGGGAGCTGTTTTTT
CASMIRDSATGELFF
>TRBD1|TRBJ1-1|few|TRBV19
TGTGCCAGTGGTAGACAGGGGGAAACTGAAGCTTTCTTT
CASGRQGETEAFF
>.|TRBJ1-1|once|TRBV14
TGTGCCAGCAGCCAAAACCGGGGGGGTCGGGCTTTCTTT
CASSQNRGGRAFF
>.|TRBJ2-7|.|TRBV18
TGTGCCAGCTCAGCGGGCGCGGGCGGCTCCTACGAGCAGTACTTC
CASSAGAGGSYEQYF
>TRBD1|TRBJ2-1|.|TRBV7-3
TGTGCCAGCAGCCCGGGACAGGAATACAATGAGCAGTTCTTC
CASSPGQEYNEQFF
>.|TRBJ2-3|once|TRBV5-4
TGTGCCAGCAGCTTGGGTCAATCAGATACGCAGTATTTT
CASSLGQSDTQYF
>.|TRBJ2-7|.|TRBV5-3
TGTGCCAGATACCGGGGACACCCATACGAGCAGTACTTC
CARYRGHPYEQYF